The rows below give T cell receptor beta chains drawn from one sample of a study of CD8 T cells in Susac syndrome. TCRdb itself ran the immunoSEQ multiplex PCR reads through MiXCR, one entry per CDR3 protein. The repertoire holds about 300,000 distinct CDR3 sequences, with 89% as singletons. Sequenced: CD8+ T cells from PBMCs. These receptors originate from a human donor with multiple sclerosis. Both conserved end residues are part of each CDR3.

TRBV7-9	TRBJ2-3	CASSLGRTSITDTQYF
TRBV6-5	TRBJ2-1	CASSPLAGSYNEQFF
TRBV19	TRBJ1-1	CASRRGNTEAFF
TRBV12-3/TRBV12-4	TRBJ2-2	CASYLGNTGELFF
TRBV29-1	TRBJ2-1	CSSERTSGSYEQFF
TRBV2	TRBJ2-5	CASSEGQEEETQYF
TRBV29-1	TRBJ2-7	CSGGQGIYEQYF
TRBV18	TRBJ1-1	CASSPLAGSFDEAFF
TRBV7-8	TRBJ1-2	CASSLGQVVGYGYTF
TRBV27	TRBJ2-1	CASAKLTGGSYNEQFF
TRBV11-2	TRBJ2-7	CASSHGEEQYF
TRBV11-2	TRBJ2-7	CASRQSGPPYEQYF
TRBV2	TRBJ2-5	CATLDSLGETQYF
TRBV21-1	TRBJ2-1	CASSKAPIQKSTYNEQFF
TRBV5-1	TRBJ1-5	CASSPDRHQPQHF
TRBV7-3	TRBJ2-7	CASSPGGREQYF
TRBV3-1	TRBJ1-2	CASSQEGVEGLYGYTF
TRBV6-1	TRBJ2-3	CASSLGGGDADTQYF
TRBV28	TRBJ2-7	CASSLMGLARTYEQYF
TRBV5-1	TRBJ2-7	CASRQLLGTYEQYF
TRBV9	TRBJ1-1	CASNQPGATEAFF
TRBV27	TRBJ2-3	CASSLSPWGTSGIGDTQYF
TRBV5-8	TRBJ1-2	CASSLVAYGYTF
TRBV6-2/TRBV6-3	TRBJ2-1	CASSYLGLAGEDEQFF
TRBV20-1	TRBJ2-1	CSALLGISRYNEQFF
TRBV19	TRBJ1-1	CASSRNTEAFF
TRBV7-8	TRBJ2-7	CASSYWTSESYEQYF
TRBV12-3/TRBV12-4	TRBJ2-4	CASSLSANIQYF
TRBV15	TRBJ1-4	CATSEDAPTNEKLFF
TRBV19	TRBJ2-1	CASSILRLAGGHNEQFF
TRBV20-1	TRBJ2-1	CSARVGGEANEQFF
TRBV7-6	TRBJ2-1	CASSSSPAGFNEQFF
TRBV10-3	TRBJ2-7	CAINPGGAGGREQYF
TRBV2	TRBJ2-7	CASSEYASGGTYEQYF
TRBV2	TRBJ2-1	CASSEGPWDDEQFF
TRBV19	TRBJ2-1	CASNTRTGSYNEQFF
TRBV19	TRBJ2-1	CASSIPMGVNEQFF
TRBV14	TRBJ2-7	CASSQEQGQGAYEQYF
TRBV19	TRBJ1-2	CASTSTAGNYGYTF
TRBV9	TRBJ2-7	CASSTGLASDEQYF
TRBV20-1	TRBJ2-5	CSAREMRSSRETQYF
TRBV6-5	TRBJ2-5	CASSYVGSKVETQYF